This is a list of T cell receptor beta chains from one sample in a study of cytomegalovirus exposure and HLA in healthy donors. The protocol was immunoSEQ multiplex PCR, while the TCRdb copy is restricted to in-frame clones and leaves out a portion. The repertoire holds 95,000 to 100,000 clones, about 75% seen once, with roughly a tenth in the top ten. The sequenced sample was PBMCs. The source is a man between 50 and 59 years old in good health and CMV-seronegative. Both conserved end residues are part of each CDR3. A D gene is named only where the DNA matches it firmly. Size is stated for part of the rows, as once, few or many counts, or as a class when the clone is expanded.

J: TRBJ2-7; size: NA; D: NA; V: TRBV4-2; CDR3: CASSQGKGRAAGDEQYF; DNA: TGTGCCAGCAGCCAAGGTAAAGGTAGGGCCGCCGGGGACGAGCAGTACTTC
J: TRBJ1-6; size: NA; D: TRBD1; V: TRBV2; CDR3: CASSGDRGLSPLHF; DNA: TGTGCCAGCAGTGGAGACAGGGGGCTATCACCCCTCCACTTT
J: TRBJ1-1; size: few; D: NA; V: TRBV27; CDR3: CASSLSGVLNTEAFF; DNA: TGTGCCAGCAGCCTCTCGGGGGTCTTAAACACTGAAGCTTTCTTT
J: TRBJ1-6; size: few; D: NA; V: TRBV7-9; CDR3: CASSLPGDFNSPLHF; DNA: TGTGCCAGCAGCTTGCCGGGGGACTTTAATTCACCCCTCCACTTT
J: TRBJ2-7; size: few; D: NA; V: TRBV19; CDR3: CASSMRDRPYEQYF; DNA: TGTGCCAGTAGTATGCGGGATAGGCCCTACGAGCAGTACTTC
J: TRBJ2-3; size: NA; D: NA; V: TRBV27; CDR3: CASSSDYQPSTDTQYF; DNA: TGTGCCAGCAGTTCGGACTACCAACCCAGCACAGATACGCAGTATTTT
J: TRBJ1-5; size: NA; D: NA; V: TRBV27; CDR3: CASSRAGQSNQPQHF; DNA: TGTGCCAGCAGTAGGGCGGGGCAGAGCAATCAGCCCCAGCATTTT
J: TRBJ2-1; size: NA; D: NA; V: TRBV19; CDR3: CASSRGGPGQGNEQFF; DNA: TGTGCCAGTAGTCGGGGGGGGCCGGGACAGGGAAATGAGCAGTTCTTC
J: TRBJ2-7; size: NA; D: TRBD2; V: TRBV7-9; CDR3: CASRIGASGGEQYF; DNA: TGTGCCAGCAGGATTGGCGCTAGCGGGGGGGAGCAGTACTTC
J: TRBJ1-3; size: NA; D: NA; V: TRBV21-1; CDR3: CASSKLLSAAGGPPMVGNTIYF; DNA: TGTGCCAGCAGCAAGTTACTATCAGCGGCAGGGGGTCCCCCCATGGTTGGAAACACCATATATTTT
J: TRBJ2-1; size: once; D: TRBD2; V: TRBV11-3; CDR3: CASTRGGEYEQFF; DNA: TGTGCCAGCACCCGTGGGGGGGAATACGAGCAGTTCTTC
J: TRBJ2-7; size: NA; D: NA; V: TRBV19; CDR3: CASSMLTRSYEQYF; DNA: TGTGCCAGTAGTATGTTGACAAGATCCTACGAGCAGTACTTC
J: TRBJ1-2; size: few; D: NA; V: TRBV6-6; CDR3: CASSYLNYGYTF; DNA: TGTGCCAGCAGTTACCTTAACTATGGCTACACCTTC
J: TRBJ1-3; size: few; D: NA; V: TRBV28; CDR3: CASTRGNSGNTIYF; DNA: TGTGCCAGCACGAGAGGGAATTCTGGAAACACCATATATTTT
J: TRBJ2-5; size: NA; D: NA; V: TRBV7-9; CDR3: CASSSGDKPKETQYF; DNA: TGTGCCAGCAGCTCTGGGGACAAACCAAAAGAGACCCAGTACTTC
J: TRBJ1-4; size: NA; D: NA; V: TRBV28; CDR3: CASSFRAPRRKLFF; DNA: TGTGCCAGCAGTTTTCGAGCCCCGAGGAGAAAACTGTTTTTT
J: TRBJ2-7; size: NA; D: TRBD1; V: TRBV6-1; CDR3: CASSESGGQGANEQYF; DNA: TGTGCCAGCAGTGAATCCGGTGGGCAGGGGGCCAACGAGCAGTACTTC
J: TRBJ2-2; size: NA; D: TRBD1; V: TRBV6-5; CDR3: CASSRQGDLTGELFF; DNA: TGTGCCAGCAGCCGACAGGGCGACTTGACGGGGGAGCTGTTTTTT
J: TRBJ1-5; size: NA; D: TRBD1; V: TRBV23-1; CDR3: CASSPRTGRKIRYSNQPQHF; DNA: TGCGCCAGCAGTCCCCGGACAGGGCGGAAAATAAGATATAGCAATCAGCCCCAGCATTTT
J: TRBJ1-2; size: NA; D: NA; V: TRBV19; CDR3: CASSPGKSYGYTF; DNA: TGTGCCAGTAGCCCGGGAAAATCCTATGGCTACACCTTC
J: TRBJ1-5; size: many; D: NA; V: TRBV7-9; CDR3: CASSRDWPQHF; DNA: TGTGCCAGCAGCAGGGACTGGCCCCAGCATTTT
J: TRBJ1-1; size: NA; D: TRBD1; V: TRBV27; CDR3: CASRRDRAGGEAFF; DNA: TGTGCCAGCCGCCGGGACAGGGCGGGGGGTGAAGCTTTCTTT
J: TRBJ1-3; size: few; D: TRBD1; V: TRBV28; CDR3: CASSSTGGLSGNTIYF; DNA: TGTGCCAGCAGTTCGACAGGGGGCCTCTCTGGAAACACCATATATTTT
J: TRBJ1-3; size: NA; D: NA; V: TRBV5-1; CDR3: CASSDNLNTIYF; DNA: TGCGCCAGCAGCGACAACCTAAACACCATATATTTT
J: TRBJ1-5; size: few; D: TRBD1; V: TRBV18; CDR3: CASSPGTAISPQHF; DNA: TGTGCCAGCTCACCCGGGACAGCCATCAGCCCCCAGCATTTT
J: TRBJ1-2; size: NA; D: NA; V: TRBV7-3; CDR3: CASSQTLFGGYTF; DNA: TGTGCCAGCAGTCAGACTCTCTTTGGTGGCTACACCTTC
J: TRBJ1-5; size: NA; D: NA; V: TRBV7-9; CDR3: CSSSPAQEWIYQPQHF; DNA: TGTTCCAGCAGCCCCGCACAGGAATGGATTTATCAGCCCCAGCATTTT
J: TRBJ2-7; size: NA; D: TRBD1; V: TRBV6-1; CDR3: CASSGDRDLNEQYF; DNA: TGTGCCAGCAGTGGGGACAGGGACCTAAACGAGCAGTACTTC
J: TRBJ2-7; size: NA; D: NA; V: TRBV5-1; CDR3: CASSDTTYEQYF; DNA: TGCGCCAGCTCCGACACCACCTACGAGCAGTACTTC
J: TRBJ2-3; size: NA; D: TRBD1; V: TRBV19; CDR3: CASSTGTANTDAQYF; DNA: TGTGCCAGTAGTACCGGGACAGCAAACACAGATGCGCAGTATTTT
J: TRBJ1-2; size: few; D: NA; V: TRBV28; CDR3: CASRWGQEGGYTF; DNA: TGTGCCAGCAGATGGGGCCAGGAGGGTGGCTACACCTTC
J: TRBJ2-7; size: once; D: NA; V: TRBV19; CDR3: CASSTRPEGAQYF; DNA: TGTGCCAGTAGTACCCGACCCGAGGGAGCGCAGTACTTC
J: TRBJ2-7; size: few; D: NA; V: TRBV12-2; CDR3: CARPDLPAGYYEQYF; DNA: TGTGCAAGACCTGACTTACCAGCGGGATACTACGAGCAGTACTTC